Listed here are 23 T cell receptor beta chains from one sample, sequenced in a study of PD-L1 blockade in urothelial cancer (dated by TCRdb to between 2016 and 2019). Libraries were prepared through the immunoSEQ multiplex PCR assay. TCRdb stores this immuneACCESS table with in-frame sequences only. Part of the clones is absent; in the studies checked, under half of the shortfall reflects unresolved V genes, and no reason is known for the rest. This sample gives 30,000 to 45,000 clones in total; around four fifths of them show up just once. 8% to 11% of the sample is held by the ten biggest clonotypes. Taken with the paper, the label for time point translates to: peripheral blood 6 weeks after treatment start. The sample here was PBMCs, taken around atezolizumab (anti-PD-L1) treatment. The source of these receptors is a man aged 35-49 years with urothelial cancer.

This clone showed up just a few times. The rearrangement links TRBV19 to TRBJ1-1, with a weak D call TRBD1 (5 bases). The V gene lost 4 bases and the J gene lost 1 base, with 16 bases spanning the gap. The V gene's germline CDR1 is LNHDA and CDR2 SQIVND (reference sequence). This CDR3 has 16 amino acids. The CDR3 sequence is CASSTRSGTPNTEAFF. The CDR3 bases are TGTGCCAGTAGTACCCGATCCGGGACTCCGAACACTGAAGCTTTCTTT. The variable domain in full, with the rest retrieved from reference TRBV19 and TRBJ1-1, is DGGITQSPKYLFRKEGQNVTLSCEQNLNHDAMYWYRQDPGQGLRLIYYSQIVNDFQKGDIAEGYSVSREKKESFPLTVTSAQKNPTAFYLCASSTRSGTPNTEAFFGQGTRLTVV.

The gene calls are TRBV7-2 and TRBJ2-7, with TRBD2 matching over 10 bases. Losses at the gene ends were 6 bases for V and 4 bases for J; bases not matched to a gene: 9. The CDR3 sequence is 15 residues long. The germline CDR1 and CDR2 sequences are SGHTA and FQGNSA. For the CDR3, the DNA is TGTGCCAGCAGGCCCGCCGGGACTAGCGCTTACGAGCAGTACTTC. This codes for CASRPAGTSAYEQYF. The full variable domain, with the rest looked up from reference TRBV7-2 and TRBJ2-7, is GAGVSQSPSNKVTEKGKDVELRCDPISGHTALYWYRQSLGQGLEFLIYFQGNSAPDKSGLPSDRFSAERTGGSVSTLTIQRTQQEDSAVYLCASRPAGTSAYEQYFGPGTRLTVT.

The chain employs TRBV6-5 and TRBJ2-3; 8 bases fit TRBD2. Germline CDR1 is MNHEY and CDR2 is SVGAGI. The CDR3 length is 15 residues. V was clipped by 6 bases and J by 4 bases; unmatched bases: 9. CDR3: CASSPGGGVADTQYF. Written as DNA, the CDR3 is TGTGCCAGCAGCCCGGGAGGGGGGGTAGCAGATACGCAGTATTTT.

This clone was seen only once. The CDR3, as DNA: TGTGCCAGCAGCGGCAGGGAGGGCAATAATTCACCCCTCCACTTT. Translating it yields CASSGREGNNSPLHF. The chain has TRBV5-6 and TRBJ1-6; D is possibly TRBD1 (5 bases). V lost 4 bases and J 5 bases, leaving 13 bases between the germline ends. There are 15 residues in the CDR3. Germline V gene sequence: CDR1 SGHDT, CDR2 YYEEEE.

V and J are TRBV19 and TRBJ2-1; the D gene is possibly TRBD1 (5 bases). Germline-derived CDR1 and CDR2 are LNHDA and SQIVND (reference sequence). The CDR3 is made up of 16 amino acids. The germline V and J ends were trimmed by 2 bases and 8 bases, with 19 bases remaining between them. The CDR3 sequence: CASSIRRTPLIDEQFF. In DNA, the CDR3 is TGTGCCAGTAGTATACGCCGGACACCGCTAATCGATGAGCAGTTCTTC. The full variable domain, completed using reference TRBV19 and TRBJ2-1, is DGGITQSPKYLFRKEGQNVTLSCEQNLNHDAMYWYRQDPGQGLRLIYYSQIVNDFQKGDIAEGYSVSREKKESFPLTVTSAQKNPTAFYLCASSIRRTPLIDEQFFGPGTRLTVL.

The chain links TRBV9 to TRBJ2-7; no clear D. This CDR3 contains 14 residues. Germline CDR1 is SGDLS and CDR2 is YYNGEE. V lost 4 bases, J lost 5 bases, and 16 bases lay in between. The CDR3 loop reads CASSFSVSVDEQYF. CDR3 bases: TGTGCCAGCAGCTTTTCGGTGTCGGTCGACGAGCAGTACTTC.

In this sample, this clone turned up once. This chain connects TRBV10-3 to TRBJ2-5; 15 bases are shared with TRBD2. CDR1 ENHRY and CDR2 SYGVKD come from the germline V gene. The junction had 0 bases not matched to a gene; V was cut back by 6 bases and J by 7 bases. The CDR3 is made up of 13 amino acids. CDR3 sequence reads: CAIRGLAGGTQYF. The CDR3 nucleotides are TGTGCCATCAGGGGACTAGCGGGAGGGACCCAGTACTTC.

Worth noting for this clone: Sequence at one end of the junction differs from germline and may be a read error. The chain couples TRBV7-2 to TRBJ2-7; 7 bases are shared with TRBD2. The CDR3 is made up of 16 amino acids. Germline V lookup: CDR1 SGHTA, CDR2 FQGNSA. CDR3 in DNA: TGTGCCAGCAGCCTAGCTAGCGGTCAAAGCTCCTACGAGCAGTACTTC. It encodes CASSLASGQSSYEQYF.

The gene calls are TRBV5-4 and TRBJ2-2, with TRBD2 matching 8 bases. The CDR3 loop spans 16 amino acids. V trimming: 0 bases; J trimming: 3 bases; junction bases outside the gene matches: 4. Per the germline V gene, CDR1 is SGHNT and CDR2 is YYREEE (reference sequence). This CDR3 is CASSLATLADTGELFF. The CDR3 region has the DNA TGTGCCAGCAGCTTGGCCACACTAGCGGACACCGGGGAGCTGTTTTTT.

This chain connects TRBV28 to TRBJ1-2, with 7 positions matching TRBD1. With V trimmed by 3 bases and J by 4 bases, 5 bases remained unmatched. Looked up from germline, CDR1 is MDHEN and CDR2 is SYDVKM. This CDR3 has 14 amino acids. The DNA of the CDR3 is TGTGCCAGCAGTTTGGGACAGTTGTTCTATGGCTACACCTTC. Translated: CASSLGQLFYGYTF.

The rearrangement joins TRBV28 to TRBJ1-5; perhaps TRBD1 as D (5 bases). Germline CDR1 and CDR2: MDHEN and SYDVKM. Deletions cut 6 bases from V and 2 bases from J, with 17 bases between. This CDR3 region has 16 residues. CDR3: CASRLDQGGGNQPQHF. The CDR3 DNA sequence: TGTGCCAGCAGACTGGACCAGGGTGGAGGCAATCAGCCCCAGCATTTT.

The J gene is TRBJ1-4, the V gene TRBV9; the match to TRBD1 covers 7 bases. The CDR3 length is 14 residues. The trim removed 4 bases at V and 8 bases at J, leaving 8 bases unmatched. Germline V gene sequence: CDR1 SGDLS, CDR2 YYNGEE. This chain's CDR3 is CASSTRQGGEKLFF. The CDR3 DNA is TGTGCCAGCAGCACCCGACAGGGCGGAGAAAAACTGTTTTTT.

This clone has a single count. The chain has TRBV28 and TRBJ1-2, with a possible D match to TRBD1 (5 bases). Trimming pared 11 bases from V and 4 bases from J, leaving 14 bases between. The CDR3 has 12 amino acids. The germline gives CDR1 MDHEN, CDR2 SYDVKM. The CDR3 DNA is TGTGCCGGCGCCCGACAGACCTATGGCTACACCTTC. Translating gives CAGARQTYGYTF.

This rearrangement joins TRBV5-5 to TRBJ2-3; 11 positions match TRBD2. J gave up 0 bases and V 4 bases, and 4 bases lay outside the gene matches. Germline CDR1 reads SGHKS; CDR2 reads YYEKEE (reference sequence). CDR3 length equals 16 residues. This CDR3 is CASSGTSGTSTDTQYF. In nucleotides, the CDR3 is TGTGCCAGCAGCGGGACTAGCGGAACTAGCACAGATACGCAGTATTTT.

V usage is TRBV5-1 and J usage is TRBJ1-4, with 8 bases matching TRBD1. CDR1 SGHRS and CDR2 YFSETQ come from the germline V gene. The CDR3 consists of 15 residues. Trimming removed 5 bases from V and 8 bases from J; junction bases left unmatched: 11. The CDR3, as DNA: TGCGCCAGCAGTTGGGTAACAGGGGGACAAGAAAAACTGTTTTTT. It is translated as CASSWVTGGQEKLFF.

The chain links TRBV27 to TRBJ2-7, with 8 bases aligning to TRBD1. Germline loops: CDR1 MNHEY, CDR2 SMNVEV (reference sequence). Trimming cost V 6 bases and J 4 bases; bases outside gene matches: 11. The length of the CDR3 is 15 residues. The CDR3 spells CASSSPDRGAYEQYF. The CDR3 DNA follows: TGTGCCAGCAGCAGTCCCGACAGGGGAGCATACGAGCAGTACTTC.

The chain joins TRBV19 to TRBJ1-1, with D possibly TRBD1 on 5 matching bases. The CDR3 runs to 14 residues. Germline V CDR1 and CDR2: LNHDA, SQIVND (reference sequence). Trimming stripped 8 bases from V and 0 bases from J, with 13 bases between. CDR3 residues: CASLGLAVNTEAFF. The CDR3 DNA reads TGTGCCAGTTTGGGACTGGCAGTGAACACTGAAGCTTTCTTT.

The chain uses TRBV5-4 and TRBJ2-1; 7 nucleotides agree with TRBD2. The CDR3 has 12 residues. The V gene end was trimmed by 0 bases and the J gene end by 15 bases; junction bases not matched to a gene: 6. In germline, CDR1 is SGHNT, CDR2 YYREEE (reference sequence). CDR3 amino acids: CASSLAGGSMFF. CDR3 in DNA: TGTGCCAGCAGCTTGGCCGGCGGGAGTATGTTCTTC.

CDR3 loop: CASSQGLGASGKYEQYF. Written as DNA, the CDR3 is TGTGCCAGCAGCCAAGGGCTAGGGGCTAGCGGGAAGTACGAGCAGTACTTC. The chain links TRBV4-2 to TRBJ2-7, with 9 positions matching TRBD2. CDR3 length equals 17 residues. V dropped 1 base and J dropped 4; count of bases not matched to a gene: 11. The germline V gene has CDR1 LGHNA and CDR2 YNFKEQ.

J is TRBJ1-5 and V is TRBV28; tentatively, D is TRBD1 (6 bases). The CDR3 has 12 residues. Looked up from germline, CDR1 is MDHEN and CDR2 is SYDVKM. Deletions cut 8 bases from V and 4 bases from J, with 9 bases between. CDR3 bases: TGTGCCAGCCGGCAGGGGAATCAGCCCCAGCATTTT. As protein: CASRQGNQPQHF.

V usage is TRBV29-1 and J usage is TRBJ2-7; 10 nucleotides agree with TRBD1. V shed 1 base and J 6 bases; nucleotides not matched to a gene: 9. The CDR3 covers 15 residues. Germline CDR1 reads SQVTM; CDR2 reads ANQGSEA. CDR3 sequence reads: CSVEVGTGAGSEQYF. The CDR3 nucleotides are TGCAGCGTTGAAGTCGGGACAGGGGCGGGGTCCGAGCAGTACTTC.

The chain joins TRBV15 to TRBJ2-7; a possible D gene is TRBD1 (6 bases). Germline loops: CDR1 LNHNV, CDR2 YYDKDF (reference sequence). The V end lost 1 base, the J end lost 5 bases, and 15 bases lay between the germline ends. The CDR3 length is 15 residues. The CDR3 DNA sequence: TGTGCCACCAGCAGAGCCGGGACATCCGAACACGAGCAGTACTTC. It codes for CATSRAGTSEHEQYF.

V usage is TRBV12-1 and J usage is TRBJ2-7; no DNA check was done on the table's D call, TRBD1. TRBV12-1 is an annotated pseudogene. The length of the CDR3 is 14 residues. The CDR3, as DNA: TGTGCCAGCAGCCCCGAGCAGGTCCGAAGCGAGCAGTACTTC. Translation gives CASSPEQVRSEQYF.